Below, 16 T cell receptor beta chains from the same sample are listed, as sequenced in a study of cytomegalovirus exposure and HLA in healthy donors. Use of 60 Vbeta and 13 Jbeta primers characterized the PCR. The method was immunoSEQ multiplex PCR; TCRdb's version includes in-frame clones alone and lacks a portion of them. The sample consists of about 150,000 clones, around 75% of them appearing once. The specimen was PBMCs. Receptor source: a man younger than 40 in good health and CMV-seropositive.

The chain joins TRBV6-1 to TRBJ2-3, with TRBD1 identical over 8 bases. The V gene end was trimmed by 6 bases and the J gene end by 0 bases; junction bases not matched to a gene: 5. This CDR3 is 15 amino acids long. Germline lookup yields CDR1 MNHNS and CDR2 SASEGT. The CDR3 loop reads CASRPQGVSTDTQYF. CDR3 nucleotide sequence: TGTGCCAGCAGGCCACAGGGGGTGAGCACAGATACGCAGTATTTT.

DNA of the CDR3: TGTGCCAGCAGTGACTCCGGACAGGGGGCTGTATTAGGCTACACCTTC. Translating it yields CASSDSGQGAVLGYTF. The chain employs TRBV2 and TRBJ1-2; 11 bases are shared with TRBD1. CDR1 and CDR2 from the germline V gene are SNHLY and FYNNEI. The CDR3 length is 16 residues. Trimming removed 3 bases from V and 8 bases from J; junction bases left unmatched: 11.

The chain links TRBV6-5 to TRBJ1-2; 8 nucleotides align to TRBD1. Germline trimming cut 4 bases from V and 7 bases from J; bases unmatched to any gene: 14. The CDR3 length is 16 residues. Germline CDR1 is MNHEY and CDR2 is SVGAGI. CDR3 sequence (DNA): TGTGCCAGCAGTTGGGATCTTGATCAGGGGGCTCCTGGCTACACCTTC. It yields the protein CASSWDLDQGAPGYTF.

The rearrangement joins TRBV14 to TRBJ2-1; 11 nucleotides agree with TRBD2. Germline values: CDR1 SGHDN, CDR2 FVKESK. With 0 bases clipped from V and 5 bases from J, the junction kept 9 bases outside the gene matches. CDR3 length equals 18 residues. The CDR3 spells CASSQELVQLAGDNEQFF. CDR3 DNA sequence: TGTGCCAGCAGCCAAGAACTTGTTCAACTAGCGGGGGACAATGAGCAGTTCTTC.

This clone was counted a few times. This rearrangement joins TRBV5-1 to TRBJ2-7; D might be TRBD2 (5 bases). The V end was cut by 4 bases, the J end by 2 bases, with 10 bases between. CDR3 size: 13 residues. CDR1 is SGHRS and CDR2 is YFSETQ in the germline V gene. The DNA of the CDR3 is TGCGCCAGCAGCCCCGTCGGGGCCTACGAGCAGTACTTC. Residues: CASSPVGAYEQYF.

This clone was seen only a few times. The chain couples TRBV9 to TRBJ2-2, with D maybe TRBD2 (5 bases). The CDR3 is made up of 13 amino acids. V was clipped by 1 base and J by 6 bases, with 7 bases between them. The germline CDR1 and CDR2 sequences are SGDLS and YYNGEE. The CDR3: CASSVIASGELFF. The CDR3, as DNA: TGTGCCAGCAGCGTAATAGCGTCCGGGGAGCTGTTTTTT.

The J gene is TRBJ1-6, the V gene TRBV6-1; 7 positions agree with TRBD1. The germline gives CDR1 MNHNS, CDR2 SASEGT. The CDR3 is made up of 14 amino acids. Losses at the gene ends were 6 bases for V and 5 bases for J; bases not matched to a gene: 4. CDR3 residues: CASRTGQNNSPLHF. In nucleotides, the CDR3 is TGTGCCAGCAGGACAGGGCAAAATAATTCACCCCTCCACTTT.

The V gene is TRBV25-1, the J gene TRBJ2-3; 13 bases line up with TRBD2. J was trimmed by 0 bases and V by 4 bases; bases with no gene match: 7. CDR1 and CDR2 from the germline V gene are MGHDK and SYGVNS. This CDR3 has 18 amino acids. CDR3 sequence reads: CASSVWGLAGRSTDTQYF. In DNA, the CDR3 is TGTGCCAGCAGTGTTTGGGGACTAGCGGGACGTAGCACAGATACGCAGTATTTT.

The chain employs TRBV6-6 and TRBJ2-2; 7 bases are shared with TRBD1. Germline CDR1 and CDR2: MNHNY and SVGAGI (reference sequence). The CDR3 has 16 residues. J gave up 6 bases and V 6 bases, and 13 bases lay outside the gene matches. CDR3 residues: CASSQDREPPSGELFF. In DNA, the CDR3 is TGTGCCAGCAGCCAAGACAGGGAGCCACCGTCCGGGGAGCTGTTTTTT.

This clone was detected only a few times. The CDR3 DNA reads as TGTGCCAGCAGCCCCGACAGCTCGAACACTGAAGCTTTCTTT. This sequence encodes CASSPDSSNTEAFF. The V call is TRBV11-3, the J call TRBJ1-1; D possibly corresponds to TRBD1 (5 bases). V dropped 5 bases and J dropped 1 base, with 11 bases sitting between them. Germline CDR1 is SGHNT and CDR2 is YENEEA. The CDR3 has 14 residues.

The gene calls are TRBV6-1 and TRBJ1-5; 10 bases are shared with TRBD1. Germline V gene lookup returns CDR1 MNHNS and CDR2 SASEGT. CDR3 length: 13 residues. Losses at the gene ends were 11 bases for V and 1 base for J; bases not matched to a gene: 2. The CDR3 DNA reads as TGTGCCGAGGACAGGGGGAGCAATCAGCCCCAGCATTTT. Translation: CAEDRGSNQPQHF.

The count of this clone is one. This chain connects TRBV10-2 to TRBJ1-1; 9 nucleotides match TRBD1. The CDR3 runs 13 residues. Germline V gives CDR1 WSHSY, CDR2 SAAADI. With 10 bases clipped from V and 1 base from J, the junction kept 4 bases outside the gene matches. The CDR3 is CATSTGGNTEAFF. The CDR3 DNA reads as TGCGCCACTTCGACAGGGGGGAACACTGAAGCTTTCTTT.

This CDR3 reads CASSYGDSPLHF. CDR3 DNA sequence: TGTGCCAGCAGTTACGGAGATTCACCCCTCCACTTT. The genes are TRBV6-6 and TRBJ1-6, with unresolved D. The CDR3 runs 12 residues. Looked up from germline, CDR1 is MNHNY and CDR2 is SVGAGI (reference sequence). Trimming stripped 2 bases from V and 8 bases from J, with 4 bases between.

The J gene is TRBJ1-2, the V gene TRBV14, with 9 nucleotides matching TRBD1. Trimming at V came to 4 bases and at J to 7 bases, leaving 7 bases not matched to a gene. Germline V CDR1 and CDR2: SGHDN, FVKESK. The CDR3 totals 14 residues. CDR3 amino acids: CASSPGTGIGGYTF. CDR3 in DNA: TGTGCCAGCAGCCCGGGGACAGGGATTGGTGGCTACACCTTC.

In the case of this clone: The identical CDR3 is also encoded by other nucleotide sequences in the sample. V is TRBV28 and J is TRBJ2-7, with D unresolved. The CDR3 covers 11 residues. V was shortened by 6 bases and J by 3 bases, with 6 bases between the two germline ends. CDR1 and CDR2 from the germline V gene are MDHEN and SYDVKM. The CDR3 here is CASSPLYEQYF. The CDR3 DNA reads TGTGCCAGCAGCCCCCTCTACGAGCAGTACTTC.

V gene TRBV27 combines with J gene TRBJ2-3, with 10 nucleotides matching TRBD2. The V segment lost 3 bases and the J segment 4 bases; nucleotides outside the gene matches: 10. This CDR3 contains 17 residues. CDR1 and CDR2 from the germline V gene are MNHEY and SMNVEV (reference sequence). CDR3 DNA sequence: TGTGCCAGCAGTTTGGACCCGGGACTAGCGCACTCAGATACGCAGTATTTT. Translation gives CASSLDPGLAHSDTQYF.